This T cell receptor beta chain was obtained from a study of cytomegalovirus exposure and HLA in healthy donors. General observations from the study: It was in a later analysis that TCR association rates were seen to vary by HLA locus, highest for DRB1 and lowest for HLA-C. The study designated 150 to 200 TCR beta chains cytomegalovirus-associated.

After removal of 4 bases from V and 7 bases from J, the junction contained 11 bases not matched to a gene. Germline values: CDR1 LNHDA, CDR2 SQIVND (reference sequence). The CDR3 is 16 amino acids. Details on this clone: No antigen is known for it.

Samples came from healthy bone marrow donors. Both 60 Vbeta primers and 13 Jbeta primers went into the PCR. In the original workflow: Some 11 million of the 75 million to 95 million unique TCR beta chains counted in a later analysis were shared. The protocol was immunoSEQ multiplex PCR, while the TCRdb copy is restricted to in-frame clones and leaves out a portion. The DNA was the basis for D and trimming; V, J and clone size are from that table. The data show 200,000 or so clones, with about four fifths seen just once and about 0.1% held by the top ten. The sequence was obtained from a boy younger than 10 in good health and CMV-seronegative. The sequenced sample consisted of PBMCs. The genes are TRBV19 and TRBJ1-5; 9 positions match TRBD1. CDR3 amino acids: CASSSRRTGVPQPQHF. Here the CDR3 DNA reads TGTGCCAGTAGTAGTCGCCGGACAGGGGTGCCGCAGCCCCAGCATTTT. Complete variable domain (other parts from reference TRBV19 and TRBJ1-5): DGGITQSPKYLFRKEGQNVTLSCEQNLNHDAMYWYRQDPGQGLRLIYYSQIVNDFQKGDIAEGYSVSREKKESFPLTVTSAQKNPTAFYLCASSSRRTGVPQPQHFGDGTRLSIL.